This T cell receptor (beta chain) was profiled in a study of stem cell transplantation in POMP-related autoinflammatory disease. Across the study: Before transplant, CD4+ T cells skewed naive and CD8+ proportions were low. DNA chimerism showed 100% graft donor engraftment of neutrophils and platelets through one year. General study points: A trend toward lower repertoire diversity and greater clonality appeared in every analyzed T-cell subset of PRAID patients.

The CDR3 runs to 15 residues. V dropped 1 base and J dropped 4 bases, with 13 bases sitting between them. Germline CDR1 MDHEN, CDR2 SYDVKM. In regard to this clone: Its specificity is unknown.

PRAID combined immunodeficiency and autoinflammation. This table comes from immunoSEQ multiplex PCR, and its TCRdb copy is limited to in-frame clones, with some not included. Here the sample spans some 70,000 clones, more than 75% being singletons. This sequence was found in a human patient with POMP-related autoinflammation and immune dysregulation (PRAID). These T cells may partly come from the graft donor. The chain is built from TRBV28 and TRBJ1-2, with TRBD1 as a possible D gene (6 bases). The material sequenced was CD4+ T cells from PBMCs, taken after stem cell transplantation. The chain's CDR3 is CASSLSRGSAYGYTF. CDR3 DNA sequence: TGTGCCAGCAGTTTATCCAGGGGATCGGCCTATGGCTACACCTTC.